This T cell receptor (beta chain) originates from a study of T cell changes during pregnancy in multiple sclerosis. The data were produced by immunoSEQ multiplex PCR, yet TCRdb's version contains in-frame clones alone and is incomplete. The repertoire holds about 23,000 clones, with roughly 84% as singletons. The CDR3 runs to 14 residues. V lost 0 bases and J 2 bases, leaving 7 bases between the germline ends. CDR1 is MNHEY and CDR2 is SMNVEV in the germline V gene (reference sequence). The input for sequencing was CD8+ T cells from peripheral blood mononuclear cells, taken before pregnancy. The gene calls are TRBV27 and TRBJ1-1; D not resolved. The receptor was isolated from a female donor with multiple sclerosis, enrolled in a pregnancy study. CDR3 nucleotides: TGTGCCAGCAGTTTATCGGCGGTTAACACTGAAGCTTTCTTT. It encodes CASSLSAVNTEAFF.